This T cell receptor (beta chain) was recorded in a study of human T cells and chemical hapten exposure. Time point reported: pre-sensitization, week 0. Described treatment: therapeutic diphenylcyclopropenone sensitization with weekly scalp DPC. Someone pulled total RNA out of unfractionated whole blood. TCRdb re-analysed the RACE reads in MiXCR, keeping a single row per CDR3 protein. The sample includes about 98,000 distinct CDR3 sequences, approximately 11% of them seen just once. Details on this clonotype: Its target is not known.

This CDR3 contains 13 residues. The ends were cut back, 6 bases at V and 1 base at J, with 9 bases in the middle. Study-level points and caveats: The count of PT1 expanded TCRs correlated positively with patch test score. Relative to control repertoires, expanded TCRs gave rise to significantly more large CDR3 similarity clusters.

The chain uses TRBV12-3 or TRBV12-4 and TRBJ1-1; D is unresolved. This receptor was taken from a woman aged 60 to 75 with alopecia areata. Some clones in this sample may be carry-over from other donors' samples. The source was whole blood, collected in connection with sensitization to the hapten diphenylcyclopropenone (DPC). The CDR3: CASSSGPNTEAFF. The CDR3 DNA reads as TGTGCCAGCAGCTCCGGCCCGAACACTGAAGCTTTCTTT.